Shown below are 17 T cell receptor beta chains from a single sample sequenced in a study of blood T cell repertoires in COVID-19. Some clones are missing from TCRdb's copy, which holds only in-frame ones; the method was immunoSEQ multiplex PCR. This sample yields 250,000 to 400,000 clones, of which about 88% are seen a single time; about 2.4% belongs to the top ten. Input material: PBMCs or T cells enriched from blood (not recorded which). These TCRs come from a man in his sixties who had recovered from COVID-19.

The rearrangement uses TRBV7-2 and TRBJ1-1, with D possibly matching TRBD1 (5 bases). Trimming took off 0 bases at V and 1 base at J, with 6 bases between the two ends. Germline-derived CDR1 and CDR2 are SGHTA and FQGNSA. CDR3 length equals 14 residues. For the CDR3, the DNA is TGTGCCAGCAGCTTAGCGGACAAGAACACTGAAGCTTTCTTT. Translation gives CASSLADKNTEAFF.

This sequence joins TRBV6-5 and TRBJ1-3, with D possibly being TRBD1 (5 bases). Germline V gene lookup returns CDR1 MNHEY and CDR2 SVGAGI. Trimming shortened V by 2 bases and J by 0 bases, and 11 bases separated the two germline ends. The CDR3 extends over 16 amino acids. CDR3 DNA sequence: TGTGCCAGCAGTTACAACAGGCGGAGCTCTGGAAACACCATATATTTT. Translating it yields CASSYNRRSSGNTIYF.

The sample holds one count of this clone. This chain connects TRBV18 to TRBJ1-1; TRBD1 aligns across 7 bases. The CDR3 length is 16 residues. Germline CDR1 KGHSH, CDR2 LQKENI. V shed 3 bases, J shed 5 bases, and the junction held 12 bases outside the gene matches. The CDR3 coding sequence is TGTGCCAGCTCACCTCAATTCCGACAGGGTCGGACTGAAGCTTTCTTT. It specifies CASSPQFRQGRTEAFF. Full variable domain (missing parts from reference TRBV18 and TRBJ1-1): NAGVMQNPRHLVRRRGQEARLRCSPMKGHSHVYWYRQLPEEGLKFMVYLQKENIIDESGMPKERFSAEFPKEGPSILRIQQVVRGDSAAYFCASSPQFRQGRTEAFFGQGTRLTVV.

The rearrangement joins TRBV15 to TRBJ1-2; D might be TRBD1 (5 bases). The CDR3 runs 14 residues. Trimming pared 2 bases from V and 3 bases from J, leaving 10 bases between. CDR1 LNHNV and CDR2 YYDKDF come from the germline V gene (reference sequence). The CDR3 here is CATSRSTEDYGYTF. The CDR3 DNA reads as TGTGCCACCAGCAGATCGACAGAAGACTATGGCTACACCTTC.

The gene calls are TRBV7-9 and TRBJ1-4, with 8 bases matching TRBD1. The CDR3 spans 15 residues. Losses at the gene ends were 2 bases for V and 11 bases for J; bases not matched to a gene: 10. Germline V gene sequence: CDR1 SEHNR, CDR2 FQNEAQ (reference sequence). The CDR3 DNA follows: TGTGCCAGCAGCTTAACAGGGGGTCCCCCCGAGAAACTGTTTTTT. Translating gives CASSLTGGPPEKLFF.

The chain couples TRBV18 to TRBJ2-3; D not resolved. The CDR3 sequence is 12 residues long. V was clipped by 3 bases and J by 4 bases, with 5 bases between them. CDR1 and CDR2 (germline): KGHSH, LQKENI. The CDR3 loop is CASSPSADTQYF. CDR3 DNA: TGTGCCAGCTCACCCTCCGCAGATACGCAGTATTTT.

The V call is TRBV30, the J call TRBJ1-5; D is ambiguous. Trimming removed 4 bases at V and 4 bases at J, with 11 bases between. Germline CDR1 and CDR2: GTSNPN and SVGIG (reference sequence). The length of the CDR3 is 13 residues. DNA of the CDR3: TGTGCCTGGAACATAGGAGGGAATCAGCCCCAGCATTTT. Encoded protein: CAWNIGGNQPQHF. The complete variable domain, with remaining parts taken from reference TRBV30 and TRBJ1-5, reads SQTIHQWPATLVQPVGSPLSLECTVEGTSNPNLYWYRQAAGRGLQLLFYSVGIGQISSEVPQNLSASRPQDRQFILSSKKLLLSDSGFYLCAWNIGGNQPQHFGDGTRLSIL.

V and J are TRBV4-1 and TRBJ1-5, with unresolved D. Germline CDR1 reads MGHRA; CDR2 reads YSYEKL. V lost 0 bases and J lost 6, with 6 bases in between. The CDR3 loop spans 13 amino acids. The CDR3 sequence: CASSQDLRQPQHF. The CDR3 DNA reads as TGCGCCAGCAGCCAAGATCTGCGTCAGCCCCAGCATTTT.

The V call is TRBV7-2, the J call TRBJ1-1; weak D call: TRBD1 (6 bases). Trimming pared 5 bases from V and 5 bases from J, leaving 12 bases between. The CDR3 spans 13 residues. CDR1 SGHTA and CDR2 FQGNSA come from the germline V gene. CDR3 residues: CASSLYRDTEAFF. The CDR3 nucleotides are TGTGCCAGCAGCCTATACAGGGATACTGAAGCTTTCTTT. The whole variable domain, remainder taken from reference TRBV7-2 and TRBJ1-1, is GAGVSQSPSNKVTEKGKDVELRCDPISGHTALYWYRQSLGQGLEFLIYFQGNSAPDKSGLPSDRFSAERTGGSVSTLTIQRTQQEDSAVYLCASSLYRDTEAFFGQGTRLTVV.

The J gene is TRBJ2-7, the V gene TRBV27; 7 nucleotides align to TRBD2. Germline assignment: CDR1 MNHEY and CDR2 SMNVEV (reference sequence). With V trimmed by 3 bases and J by 4 bases, 12 bases remained unmatched. The CDR3 has 16 amino acids. The CDR3 bases are TGTGCCAGCAGTTTTGTGGCGGGAGCACTTTGGTACGAGCAGTACTTC. Translation: CASSFVAGALWYEQYF.

The chain employs TRBV12-3 or TRBV12-4 and TRBJ1-1, with D possibly being TRBD1 (5 bases). Deletions cut 2 bases from V and 3 bases from J, with 7 bases between. This CDR3 has 13 amino acids. CDR3 sequence: CASSLKGYTEAFF. Here the CDR3 DNA reads TGTGCCAGCAGTTTAAAGGGGTACACTGAAGCTTTCTTT.

The chain is built from TRBV7-8 and TRBJ2-7; 12 positions agree with TRBD1. Germline V lookup: CDR1 SGHVS, CDR2 FQNEAQ. The length of the CDR3 is 16 residues. The ends lost 0 bases at V and 4 bases at J; junction bases unmatched: 4. This CDR3 is CASSLAGQGASYEQYF. The CDR3, as DNA: TGTGCCAGCAGCTTAGCGGGACAGGGGGCTAGTTACGAGCAGTACTTC.

This chain connects TRBV9 to TRBJ1-5; 7 bases align to TRBD1. This CDR3 spans 14 amino acids. The ends lost 4 bases at V and 3 bases at J; junction bases unmatched: 4. From germline, CDR1 is SGDLS and CDR2 YYNGEE. CDR3 DNA sequence: TGTGCCAGCAGCCAACAGGGGACCAATCAGCCCCAGCATTTT. Encoded protein: CASSQQGTNQPQHF.

V is TRBV18 and J is TRBJ2-7; 9 bases fit TRBD2. There are 15 residues in the CDR3. V dropped 4 bases and J dropped 5; count of bases not matched to a gene: 9. Per the germline V gene, CDR1 is KGHSH and CDR2 is LQKENI. The DNA of the CDR3 is TGTGCCAGCTCACAACTCATAGCGGGGGCCCACGAGCAGTACTTC. Translation: CASSQLIAGAHEQYF.

The chain couples TRBV2 to TRBJ1-4; a weak D match, TRBD1 (5 bases). The length of the CDR3 is 12 residues. Per the germline V gene, CDR1 is SNHLY and CDR2 is FYNNEI. Trimming took off 7 bases at V and 8 bases at J, with 11 bases between the two ends. The CDR3 bases are TGTGCCAGCACCAGGGAACGGGAAAAACTGTTTTTT. Its translation is CASTREREKLFF.

V usage is TRBV7-9 and J usage is TRBJ2-3; unclear D gene. The CDR3 covers 14 residues. The V and J ends lost 5 bases and 2 bases respectively, with 11 bases between them. Germline assignment: CDR1 SEHNR and CDR2 FQNEAQ (reference sequence). CDR3 protein: CASSHREVTDTQYF. The CDR3, as DNA: TGTGCCAGCAGCCACAGAGAAGTCACAGATACGCAGTATTTT.

The gene calls are TRBV25-1 and TRBJ2-2, with 7 bases lining up with TRBD1. This CDR3 is 16 amino acids long. J was trimmed by 3 bases and V by 3 bases; bases with no gene match: 7. Germline V CDR1 and CDR2: MGHDK, SYGVNS. CDR3 residues: CASSDPITGDTGELFF. CDR3 nucleotide sequence: TGTGCCAGCAGTGACCCGATCACAGGGGACACCGGGGAGCTGTTTTTT.